This TCR beta chain was obtained from a study of long-term antiretroviral therapy in people with HIV. As for the study in general: When the earliest samples were collected, ART was typically delayed until CD4 counts fell.

Trimming removed 1 base at V and 0 bases at J, with 9 bases between. The CDR3 length is 15 residues. Germline V gene sequence: CDR1 SGHNT, CDR2 YYREEE (reference sequence). With survey level as its setting, the immunoSEQ assay was v3.0. Some clones are missing from TCRdb's copy, which holds only in-frame ones; the method was immunoSEQ multiplex PCR. The table lists around 19,000 clones, 80% of them singletons. Source: unsorted PBMCs, taken 2.9 years after starting antiretroviral therapy. This sequence joins TRBV5-4 and TRBJ2-3; tentative D call: TRBD2 (5 bases). This receptor was identified in a woman in her thirties with HIV. The CDR3 bases are TGTGCCAGCAGCTTGAACAGCGGTAGCACAGATACGCAGTATTTT. This sequence encodes CASSLNSGSTDTQYF.